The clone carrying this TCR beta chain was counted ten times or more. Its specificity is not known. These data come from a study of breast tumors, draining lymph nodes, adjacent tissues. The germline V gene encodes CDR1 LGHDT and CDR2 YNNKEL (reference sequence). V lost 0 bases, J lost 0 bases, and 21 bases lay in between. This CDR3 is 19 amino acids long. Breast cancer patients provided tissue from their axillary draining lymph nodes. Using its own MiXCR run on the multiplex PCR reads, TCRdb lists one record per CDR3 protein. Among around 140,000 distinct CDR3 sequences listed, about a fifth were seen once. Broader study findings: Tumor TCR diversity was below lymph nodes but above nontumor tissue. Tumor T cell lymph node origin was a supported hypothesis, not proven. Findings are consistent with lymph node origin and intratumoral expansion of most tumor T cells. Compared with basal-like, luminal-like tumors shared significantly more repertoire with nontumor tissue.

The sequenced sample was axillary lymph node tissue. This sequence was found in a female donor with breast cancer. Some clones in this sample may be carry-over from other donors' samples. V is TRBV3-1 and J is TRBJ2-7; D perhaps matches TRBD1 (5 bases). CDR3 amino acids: CASSQDKGQGVLRSYEQYF. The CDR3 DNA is TGTGCCAGCAGCCAAGATAAAGGGCAGGGTGTTCTCCGCTCCTACGAGCAGTACTTC.